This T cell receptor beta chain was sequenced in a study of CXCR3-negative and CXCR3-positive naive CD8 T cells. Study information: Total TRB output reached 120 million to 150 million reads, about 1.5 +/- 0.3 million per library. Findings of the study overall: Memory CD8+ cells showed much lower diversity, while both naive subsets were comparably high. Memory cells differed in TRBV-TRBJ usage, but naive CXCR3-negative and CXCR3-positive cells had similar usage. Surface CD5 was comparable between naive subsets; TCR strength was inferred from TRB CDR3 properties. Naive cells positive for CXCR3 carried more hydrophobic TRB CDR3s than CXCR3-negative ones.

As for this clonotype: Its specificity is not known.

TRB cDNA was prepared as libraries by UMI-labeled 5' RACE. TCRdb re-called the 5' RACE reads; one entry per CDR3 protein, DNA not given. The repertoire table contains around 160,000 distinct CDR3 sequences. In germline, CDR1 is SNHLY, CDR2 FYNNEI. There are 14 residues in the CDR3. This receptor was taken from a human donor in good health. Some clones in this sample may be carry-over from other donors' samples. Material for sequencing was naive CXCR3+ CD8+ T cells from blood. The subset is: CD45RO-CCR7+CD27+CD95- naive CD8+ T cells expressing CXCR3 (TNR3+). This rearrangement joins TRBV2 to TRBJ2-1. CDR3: CASSDGDSYNEQFF.